A single sample is the source of the 31 T cell receptor beta chains below, sequenced in a study of cytomegalovirus exposure and HLA in healthy donors. Amplification used 60 Vbeta primers and 13 Jbeta primers. Generated by immunoSEQ multiplex PCR, the TCRdb table keeps only in-frame clones and is missing some. The sample holds 110,000 or so clones, roughly 80% seen once. Input material: PBMCs. The receptors shown here come from a woman aged 45-59 years in good health and CMV-seropositive.

Only a few counts were recorded for this clone. The chain is built from TRBV19 and TRBJ1-2; no firm D call. Germline V CDR1 and CDR2: LNHDA, SQIVND (reference sequence). The CDR3 has 13 residues. Trimming took off 7 bases at V and 4 bases at J, with 13 bases between the two ends. DNA for the CDR3: TGTGCCAGTACCCCTTCCCTTGTCTATGGCTACACCTTC. It is translated as CASTPSLVYGYTF.

The CDR3 region has the DNA TGCGCCAGCAGCTTGGCCAGTGGCACAGATACGCAGTATTTT. It codes for CASSLASGTDTQYF. The rearrangement joins TRBV5-1 to TRBJ2-3; D is undetermined. Trimming took 0 bases from V and 1 from J, leaving 6 bases between them. Per germline, CDR1 SGHRS and CDR2 YFSETQ. CDR3 length: 14 amino acids.

Notes on this clone: At one of its ends the junction is not consistent with the germline gene, which may arise from a read error. The rearrangement links TRBV2 to TRBJ2-4; 7 nucleotides match TRBD2. The germline V gene has CDR1 SNHLY and CDR2 FYNNEI. This CDR3 is built from 14 residues. CDR3 loop: CASSETSDPNSQYF. DNA for the CDR3: TGTGCCAGCAGTGAAACTAGCGACCCAAACAGTCAGTACTTC.

V usage is TRBV2 and J usage is TRBJ1-4; no clear D gene. Germline assignment: CDR1 SNHLY and CDR2 FYNNEI. This CDR3 spans 14 amino acids. The V and J ends lost 4 bases and 4 bases respectively, with 10 bases between them. DNA of the CDR3: TGTGCCAGCAGTGTAGTACAGAATAATGAAAAACTGTTTTTT. Protein: CASSVVQNNEKLFF.

The chain combines TRBV4-3 with TRBJ1-6; D possibly corresponds to TRBD1 (6 bases). Germline CDR1 LGHNA, CDR2 YSLEER. There are 14 residues in the CDR3. Deletions cut 0 bases from V and 10 bases from J, with 10 bases between. CDR3 amino acids: CASSQEQGDSPLHF. In DNA, the CDR3 is TGCGCCAGCAGCCAAGAACAGGGTGACTCACCCCTCCACTTT.

This chain connects TRBV4-2 to TRBJ1-1; TRBD1 agrees at 7 bases. V lost 10 bases to trimming and J lost 0 bases; unmatched junction nucleotides: 5. The germline CDR1 and CDR2 sequences are LGHNA and YNFKEQ. The CDR3 loop spans 13 amino acids. CDR3 sequence: CATRDSMNTEAFF. As DNA, the CDR3 is TGTGCCACCAGGGACAGTATGAACACTGAAGCTTTCTTT.

This chain connects TRBV18 to TRBJ2-3, with 9 bases aligning to TRBD2. Germline V gene lookup returns CDR1 KGHSH and CDR2 LQKENI. V was clipped by 3 bases and J by 9 bases; unmatched bases: 7. The CDR3 covers 14 residues. DNA of the CDR3: TGTGCCAGCTCACCTTTGGCTAGCGGGGACACGCAGTATTTT. Translating gives CASSPLASGDTQYF.

The chain employs TRBV9 and TRBJ2-1; D not certain. The length of the CDR3 is 14 residues. Germline CDR1 SGDLS, CDR2 YYNGEE. Trimming removed 0 bases from V and 3 bases from J, with 7 bases in between. The CDR3 protein is CASSVGAVYNEQFF. The DNA of the CDR3 is TGTGCCAGCAGCGTAGGTGCGGTCTACAATGAGCAGTTCTTC.

The chain recombines TRBV29-1 with TRBJ1-1; 10 nucleotides line up with TRBD1. Trimming at V came to 6 bases and at J to 8 bases, leaving 3 bases not matched to a gene. Per germline, CDR1 SQVTM and CDR2 ANQGSEA. The CDR3 runs 11 residues. The CDR3 bases are TGCAGCGTCCGGACAGGGGGGGAAGCTTTCTTT. Protein: CSVRTGGEAFF.

This rearrangement joins TRBV5-1 to TRBJ2-5; 9 bases line up with TRBD1. The end of the DNA is better explained by TRBJ2-7, so the J call may be wrong. Germline CDR1 reads SGHRS; CDR2 reads YFSETQ. The CDR3 sequence is 15 residues long. CDR3: CASSLVPGQGGEQYF. Here the CDR3 DNA reads TGCGCCAGCAGCTTGGTCCCGGGACAGGGAGGCGAGCAGTACTTC.

The chain links TRBV6-5 to TRBJ1-1; 7 bases map to TRBD1. V was pared by 10 bases and J by 5 bases, with 10 bases of the junction left unmatched. The CDR3 spans 13 residues. Germline CDR1 is MNHEY and CDR2 is SVGAGI. This CDR3 is CATLEGAGTEAFF. As DNA, the CDR3 is TGTGCCACCCTAGAGGGGGCAGGGACTGAAGCTTTCTTT.

The chain employs TRBV21-1 and TRBJ2-7; the table assigns TRBD2, which was not confirmed against the DNA. TRBV21-1 is tagged as a pseudogene. The CDR3 sequence is 16 residues long. As DNA, the CDR3 is TGTGCCAGCTCTCGGGGGGTGGCTAGCGTCCCCTACGAGCAGTACTTC. Translation: CASSRGVASVPYEQYF.

The rearrangement uses TRBV7-2 and TRBJ1-4; 7 bases are a match to TRBD1. Looked up from germline, CDR1 is SGHTA and CDR2 is FQGNSA. V was clipped by 5 bases and J by 0 bases; unmatched bases: 9. The CDR3 totals 17 residues. CDR3 sequence reads: CASSPRTGGATNEKLFF. CDR3 nucleotide sequence: TGTGCCAGCAGCCCCCGGACAGGTGGTGCAACTAATGAAAAACTGTTTTTT. Looking up the rest from reference TRBV7-2 and TRBJ1-4 gives the full variable domain: GAGVSQSPSNKVTEKGKDVELRCDPISGHTALYWYRQSLGQGLEFLIYFQGNSAPDKSGLPSDRFSAERTGGSVSTLTIQRTQQEDSAVYLCASSPRTGGATNEKLFFGSGTQLSVL.

This rearrangement joins TRBV7-2 to TRBJ2-7, with 8 positions matching TRBD2. Germline CDR1 reads SGHTA; CDR2 reads FQGNSA. V shed 3 bases, J shed 4 bases, and the junction held 5 bases outside the gene matches. The CDR3 sequence is 14 residues long. CDR3 sequence: CASSFTSGPYEQYF. The DNA of the CDR3 is TGTGCCAGCAGCTTCACTAGCGGCCCGTACGAGCAGTACTTC.

The chain uses TRBV7-9 and TRBJ2-5, with D perhaps matching TRBD2 (5 bases). With 3 bases removed from V and 1 base from J, the gap between germline ends came to 9 bases. Germline V gene data show CDR1 as SEHNR and CDR2 as FQNEAQ (reference sequence). This CDR3 region has 14 residues. The CDR3 is CASSLRGIQETQYF. CDR3 DNA: TGTGCCAGCAGCTTGAGAGGGATCCAAGAGACCCAGTACTTC.

V gene TRBV6-1 combines with J gene TRBJ1-6, with D possibly matching TRBD1 (6 bases). The CDR3 consists of 15 residues. CDR1 and CDR2 from the germline V gene are MNHNS and SASEGT. V lost 5 bases, J lost 10 bases, and 18 bases lay in between. CDR3 nucleotides: TGTGCCAGCAGTCCCCCCGGGGGGCGCGGGTCACCCCTCCACTTT. It yields the protein CASSPPGGRGSPLHF.

This chain uses TRBV11-2 with TRBJ2-7; no definite D call. The CDR3 totals 13 residues. Germline V CDR1 and CDR2: SGHAT, FQNNGV. V shed 3 bases and J shed 1 base, with 7 bases lying between them. CDR3 region: CASSLRPSYEQYF. The DNA for the CDR3 is TGTGCCAGCAGCTTGAGGCCTTCCTACGAGCAGTACTTC. Looking up the rest from reference TRBV11-2 and TRBJ2-7 gives the full variable domain: EAGVAQSPRYKIIEKRQSVAFWCNPISGHATLYWYQQILGQGPKLLIQFQNNGVVDDSQLPKDRFSAERLKGVDSTLKIQPAKLEDSAVYLCASSLRPSYEQYFGPGTRLTVT.

The rearrangement uses TRBV9 and TRBJ2-2; maybe TRBD1 (6 bases). V was cut by 1 base and J by 3 bases, with 16 bases left in between. This CDR3 is built from 17 residues. The germline V gene encodes CDR1 SGDLS and CDR2 YYNGEE. CDR3 bases: TGTGCCAGCAGCGTATCACTCCTCAGGGGAGACACCGGGGAGCTGTTTTTT. This sequence encodes CASSVSLLRGDTGELFF.

This clone was seen a few times. This chain links TRBV7-8 with TRBJ2-7, with a possible D match to TRBD1 (5 bases). The germline V gene encodes CDR1 SGHVS and CDR2 FQNEAQ. V lost 0 bases and J 6 bases, leaving 12 bases between the germline ends. This CDR3 spans 14 amino acids. The CDR3 loop reads CASSLADSLVEQYF. CDR3 in DNA: TGTGCCAGCAGCTTAGCAGACAGCTTGGTCGAGCAGTACTTC.

This clone has just a few counts. V usage is TRBV9 and J usage is TRBJ2-7; 7 bases align to TRBD1. Germline V lookup: CDR1 SGDLS, CDR2 YYNGEE. The CDR3 has 16 residues. Losses at the gene ends were 4 bases for V and 3 bases for J; bases not matched to a gene: 13. CDR3 amino acids: CASSPGDSLTRYEQYF. The CDR3 DNA reads as TGTGCCAGCAGCCCCGGGGACAGCTTAACCCGCTACGAGCAGTACTTC. Combining the CDR3 with reference TRBV9 and TRBJ2-7 gives the whole variable domain DSGVTQTPKHLITATGQRVTLRCSPRSGDLSVYWYQQSLDQGLQFLIQYYNGEERAKGNILERFSAQQFPDLHSELNLSSLELGDSALYFCASSPGDSLTRYEQYFGPGTRLTVT.

The chain combines TRBV18 with TRBJ1-2; D is unresolved. Germline lookup yields CDR1 KGHSH and CDR2 LQKENI. The germline V and J ends were trimmed by 2 bases and 6 bases, with 10 bases remaining between them. The length of the CDR3 is 13 residues. CDR3 loop: CASSPTGENGYTF. In DNA, the CDR3 is TGTGCCAGCTCACCAACCGGGGAAAATGGCTACACCTTC.

The V gene is TRBV2, the J gene TRBJ1-2, with D possibly matching TRBD1 (6 bases). Germline V lookup: CDR1 SNHLY, CDR2 FYNNEI. V gave up 7 bases and J gave up 5 bases, with 14 bases separating them. The CDR3 totals 13 residues. CDR3 sequence: CASTPGENYGYTF. The CDR3 nucleotides are TGTGCCAGCACCCCAGGGGAGAATTATGGCTACACCTTC.

The V and J genes are TRBV5-8 and TRBJ1-2, with a tentative D call TRBD1 (6 bases). From germline, CDR1 is SGHTS and CDR2 YDEGEE. V was trimmed by 4 bases and J by 4 bases, leaving 14 bases between them. This CDR3 comprises 14 residues. Here the CDR3 reads CASSPGRGPYGYTF. The DNA of the CDR3 is TGTGCCAGCAGCCCTGGCAGGGGACCCTATGGCTACACCTTC.

This sequence joins TRBV5-4 and TRBJ2-1; no firm D call. The germline CDR1 and CDR2 sequences are SGHNT and YYREEE (reference sequence). The V and J ends lost 4 bases and 0 bases respectively, with 11 bases between them. The CDR3 loop spans 15 amino acids. CDR3 in DNA: TGTGCCAGCAGCCTTACCCCGGGCTCCTACAATGAGCAGTTCTTC. This sequence encodes CASSLTPGSYNEQFF. Full variable domain (outside the CDR3, taken from reference TRBV5-4 and TRBJ2-1): ETGVTQSPTHLIKTRGQQVTLRCSSQSGHNTVSWYQQALGQGPQFIFQYYREEENGRGNFPPRFSGLQFPNYSSELNVNALELDDSALYLCASSLTPGSYNEQFFGPGTRLTVL.

This chain links TRBV5-5 with TRBJ2-6; D gene ambiguous. The CDR3 is 13 amino acids. Germline lookup yields CDR1 SGHKS and CDR2 YYEKEE (reference sequence). Deletions cut 4 bases from V and 11 bases from J, with 13 bases between. The CDR3 sequence: CASSLDPADVLTF. In DNA form, the CDR3 reads TGTGCCAGCAGCCTAGATCCTGCGGACGTCCTGACTTTC.

V and J are TRBV27 and TRBJ2-5; D is unresolved. V lost 6 bases and J lost 2, with 4 bases in between. Germline CDR1 reads MNHEY; CDR2 reads SMNVEV (reference sequence). The CDR3 has 11 amino acids. Written as DNA, the CDR3 is TGTGCCAGCAGCCCACAAGAGACCCAGTACTTC. As protein: CASSPQETQYF.

The chain carries TRBV5-6 and TRBJ2-3, with TRBD1 matching over 9 bases. This CDR3 spans 18 amino acids. Trimming took 1 base from V and 3 from J; bases not matched to a gene: 12. CDR1 and CDR2 from the germline V gene are SGHDT and YYEEEE. CDR3: CASSLSGRTGADTDTQYF. Here the CDR3 DNA reads TGTGCCAGCAGCTTGAGCGGTCGGACAGGGGCGGATACAGATACGCAGTATTTT.

The chain is built from TRBV27 and TRBJ2-3; maybe TRBD2 (6 bases). The germline gives CDR1 MNHEY, CDR2 SMNVEV (reference sequence). V was clipped by 4 bases and J by 10 bases, with 27 bases between them. The CDR3 covers 17 residues. In DNA form, the CDR3 reads TGTGCCAGCAGTTCACTCATCCTGGGGGGAGCCAGAGTTGCGCAGTATTTT. Its translation is CASSSLILGGARVAQYF.

The chain couples TRBV5-4 to TRBJ2-2; D not resolved. Germline CDR1 reads SGHNT; CDR2 reads YYREEE (reference sequence). The V end lost 1 base, the J end lost 6 bases, and 7 bases lay between the germline ends. CDR3 size: 13 residues. Written as DNA, the CDR3 is TGTGCCAGCAGCTTGATAGTAGCCGGGGAGCTGTTTTTT. It yields the protein CASSLIVAGELFF.

The chain employs TRBV9 and TRBJ2-3, with D perhaps matching TRBD1 (5 bases). V shed 0 bases and J shed 2 bases, with 13 bases lying between them. The CDR3 covers 16 residues. In germline, CDR1 is SGDLS, CDR2 YYNGEE. The CDR3 region has the DNA TGTGCCAGCAGCGTAGGACCTCAGGGATCCACAGATACGCAGTATTTT. Its protein is CASSVGPQGSTDTQYF. Based on the CDR3 plus reference TRBV9 and TRBJ2-3, the full variable domain is DSGVTQTPKHLITATGQRVTLRCSPRSGDLSVYWYQQSLDQGLQFLIQYYNGEERAKGNILERFSAQQFPDLHSELNLSSLELGDSALYFCASSVGPQGSTDTQYFGPGTRLTVL.

A single count supports this clone. The CDR3 protein is CASSFNRGEAQYF. CDR3 nucleotides: TGTGCCAGCAGCTTCAACAGGGGGGAGGCCCAGTACTTC. This rearrangement joins TRBV5-4 to TRBJ2-5, with 8 bases fitting TRBD1. The CDR3 extends over 13 amino acids. The V segment lost 2 bases and the J segment 9 bases; nucleotides outside the gene matches: 6. Germline CDR1 is SGHNT and CDR2 is YYREEE (reference sequence). Complete variable domain (other parts from reference TRBV5-4 and TRBJ2-5): ETGVTQSPTHLIKTRGQQVTLRCSSQSGHNTVSWYQQALGQGPQFIFQYYREEENGRGNFPPRFSGLQFPNYSSELNVNALELDDSALYLCASSFNRGEAQYFGPGTRLLVL.